The subject of this entry is one TCR beta chain. Its antigen is unidentified. In the same sample, other DNA sequences code for this CDR3. This sample is part of a study of a mutant IDH1 vaccine in newly diagnosed glioma. Time point in this sample: week 35, safety follow-up. Alongside topical imiquimod, each dose of vaccine comprised 300 ug of mutant IDH1 20-mer peptide. The CDR3 contains 13 residues. CDR1 is MNHEY and CDR2 is SVGAGI in the germline V gene. Trimming left V 2 bases short and J 3 bases short, with 8 bases between. Some clones are missing from TCRdb's copy, which holds only in-frame ones; the method was immunoSEQ multiplex PCR. This sample has approximately 28,000 clones, with around four fifths found just once.

The rearrangement uses TRBV6-5 and TRBJ2-7; no clear D gene. The source was PBMCs, collected from a glioma patient whose treatment included an IDH1 peptide vaccine. The TCR sequence derives from a man aged 25-45 years with glioma. This CDR3 is CASSYQGSYEQYF. CDR3 DNA sequence: TGTGCCAGCAGTTACCAAGGAAGCTACGAGCAGTACTTC.